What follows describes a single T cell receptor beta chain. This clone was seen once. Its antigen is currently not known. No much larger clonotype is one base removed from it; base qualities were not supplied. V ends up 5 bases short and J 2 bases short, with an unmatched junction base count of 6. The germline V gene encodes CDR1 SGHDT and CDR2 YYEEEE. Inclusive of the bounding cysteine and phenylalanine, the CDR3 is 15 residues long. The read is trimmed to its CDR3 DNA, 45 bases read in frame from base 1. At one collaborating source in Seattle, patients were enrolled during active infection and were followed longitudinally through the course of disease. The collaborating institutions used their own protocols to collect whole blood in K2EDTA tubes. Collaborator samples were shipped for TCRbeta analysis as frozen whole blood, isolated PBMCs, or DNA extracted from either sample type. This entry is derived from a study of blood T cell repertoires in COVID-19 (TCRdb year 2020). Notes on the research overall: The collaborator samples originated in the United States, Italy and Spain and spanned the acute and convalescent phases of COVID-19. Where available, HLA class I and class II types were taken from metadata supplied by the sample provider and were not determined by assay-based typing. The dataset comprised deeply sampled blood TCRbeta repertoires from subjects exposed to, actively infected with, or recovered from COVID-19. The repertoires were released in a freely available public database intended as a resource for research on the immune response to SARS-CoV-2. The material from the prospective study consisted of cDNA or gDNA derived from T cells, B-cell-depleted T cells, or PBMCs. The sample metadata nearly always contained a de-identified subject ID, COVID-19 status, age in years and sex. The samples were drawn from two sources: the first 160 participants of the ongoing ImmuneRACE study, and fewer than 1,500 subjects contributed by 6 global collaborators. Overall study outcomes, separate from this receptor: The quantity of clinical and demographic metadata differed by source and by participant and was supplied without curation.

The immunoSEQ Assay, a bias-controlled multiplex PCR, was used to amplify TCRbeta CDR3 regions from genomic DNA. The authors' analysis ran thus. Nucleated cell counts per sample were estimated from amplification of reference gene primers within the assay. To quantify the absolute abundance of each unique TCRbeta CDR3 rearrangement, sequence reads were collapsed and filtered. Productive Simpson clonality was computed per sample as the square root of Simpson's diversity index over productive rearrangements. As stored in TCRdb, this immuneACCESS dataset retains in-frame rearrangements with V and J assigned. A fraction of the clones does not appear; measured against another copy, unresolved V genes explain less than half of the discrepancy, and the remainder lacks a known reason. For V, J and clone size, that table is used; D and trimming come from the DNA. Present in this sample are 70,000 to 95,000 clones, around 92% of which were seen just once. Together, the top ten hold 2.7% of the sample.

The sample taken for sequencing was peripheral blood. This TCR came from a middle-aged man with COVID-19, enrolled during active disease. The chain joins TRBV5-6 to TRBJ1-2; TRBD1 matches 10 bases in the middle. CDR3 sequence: CASSAGQGDNYGYTF. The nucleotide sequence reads TGTGCCAGCAGTGCAGGACAGGGGGACAACTATGGCTACACCTTC. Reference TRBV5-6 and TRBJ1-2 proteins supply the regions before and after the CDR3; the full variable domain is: DAGVTQSPTHLIKTRGQQVTLRCSPKSGHDTVSWYQQALGQGPQFIFQYYEEEERQRGNFPDRFSGHQFPNYSSELNVNALLLGDSALYLCASSAGQGDNYGYTFGSGTRLTVV.